This TCR beta chain was captured by sequencing in a study of early T cells in non-severe SARS-CoV-2 infection. The CDR3 runs 14 residues. Trimming took off 6 bases at V and 6 bases at J, with 19 bases between the two ends. The germline V gene encodes CDR1 SQVTM and CDR2 ANQGSEA. TCRdb independently ran MiXCR on the 5' RACE reads; one entry per CDR3 protein. This sample has fewer than 80,000 distinct CDR3 sequences, with under 9.5% found just once. This clonotype has more than one count but fewer than ten. The chain joins TRBV29-1 to TRBJ2-3, with D perhaps matching TRBD1 or TRBD2 (5 bases each). Sequencing was done on a sample of whole blood. The TCR comes from an adult who was a healthcare worker with PCR-confirmed SARS-CoV-2 infection or an uninfected control (not recorded which). The CDR3 reads CSVRRDATMDTQYF. In DNA form, the CDR3 reads TGCAGCGTCCGCCGGGACGCCACGATGGATACGCAGTATTTT.